The 19 T cell receptor beta chains listed next were all sequenced from one sample in a study of cytomegalovirus exposure and HLA in healthy donors. Use of 60 Vbeta and 13 Jbeta primers characterized the PCR. Clones were sequenced by immunoSEQ multiplex PCR, and TCRdb holds only the in-frame ones, with some missing. The table has some 110,000 clones, under 85% seen once; the top ten hold 5% to 6.5%. The sample comprised PBMCs. These receptors were taken from a man younger than 35 in good health and CMV-seronegative.

This clone has a single count. The gene calls are TRBV6-1 and TRBJ2-1; 10 bases are a match to TRBD2. CDR3 length: 15 residues. V gave up 8 bases and J gave up 0 bases; unmatched junction bases: 4. Germline CDR1 is MNHNS and CDR2 is SASEGT. The CDR3 reads CASALAGVSYNEQFF. As DNA, the CDR3 is TGTGCCAGCGCCCTAGCGGGAGTCTCCTACAATGAGCAGTTCTTC.

The chain uses TRBV5-1 and TRBJ2-5, with 14 bases that match TRBD2. The ends lost 5 bases at V and 5 bases at J; junction bases unmatched: 8. The CDR3 is 16 residues long. Germline CDR1 and CDR2: SGHRS and YFSETQ. This CDR3 reads CASRGLAGVQAETQYF. The CDR3 nucleotides read TGCGCCAGCAGGGGACTAGCGGGAGTCCAGGCGGAGACCCAGTACTTC.

In the case of this clone: This sample includes further DNA sequences coding for the same CDR3. The rearrangement uses TRBV5-4 and TRBJ2-3; D is perhaps TRBD1 (5 bases). Germline V CDR1 and CDR2: SGHNT, YYREEE (reference sequence). Trimming removed 1 base from V and 1 base from J, with 7 bases in between. The CDR3 spans 14 residues. CDR3 sequence: CASSLQGGTDTQYF. CDR3 in DNA: TGTGCCAGCAGCTTGCAGGGTGGCACAGATACGCAGTATTTT. Full variable domain (rest looked up from reference TRBV5-4 and TRBJ2-3): ETGVTQSPTHLIKTRGQQVTLRCSSQSGHNTVSWYQQALGQGPQFIFQYYREEENGRGNFPPRFSGLQFPNYSSELNVNALELDDSALYLCASSLQGGTDTQYFGPGTRLTVL.

The chain is built from TRBV11-3 and TRBJ2-3, with D perhaps matching TRBD2 (5 bases). Germline values: CDR1 SGHNT, CDR2 YENEEA. There are 13 residues in the CDR3. Trimming shortened V by 6 bases and J by 2 bases, and 9 bases separated the two germline ends. CDR3 sequence reads: CASSGLATDTQYF. The CDR3 coding sequence is TGTGCCAGCAGTGGGCTAGCCACAGATACGCAGTATTTT.

V usage is TRBV7-9 and J usage is TRBJ2-2; 7 positions agree with TRBD2. V shed 5 bases, J shed 5 bases, and the junction held 8 bases outside the gene matches. The CDR3 is 15 residues long. The germline V gene has CDR1 SEHNR and CDR2 FQNEAQ (reference sequence). CDR3 nucleotides: TGTGCCAGCAGCACGACCGCGGGACTAACCGGGGAGCTGTTTTTT. Its translation: CASSTTAGLTGELFF.

The V call is TRBV5-1, the J call TRBJ1-1; the D gene is possibly TRBD1 (5 bases). The CDR3 runs 15 residues. The germline gives CDR1 SGHRS, CDR2 YFSETQ. The V gene lost 0 bases and the J gene lost 1 base, with 10 bases spanning the gap. The CDR3 coding sequence is TGCGCCAGCAGCTTGGCCCTGGGGGGGAACACTGAAGCTTTCTTT. It specifies CASSLALGGNTEAFF.

In this sample, this clone turned up once. The V call is TRBV9, the J call TRBJ2-7; possible D gene TRBD2, 6 bases. Germline lookup yields CDR1 SGDLS and CDR2 YYNGEE. V was cut by 1 base and J by 2 bases, with 13 bases left in between. The CDR3 length is 15 residues. The CDR3 nucleotides are TGTGCCAGCAGCGTACGTGATAGCGGAGCCTACGAGCAGTACTTC. This codes for CASSVRDSGAYEQYF.

V is TRBV2 and J is TRBJ1-4, with TRBD1 matching over 8 bases. V lost 3 bases, J lost 4 bases, and 4 bases stayed unmatched. The germline V gene encodes CDR1 SNHLY and CDR2 FYNNEI. The CDR3 consists of 15 residues. Here the CDR3 DNA reads TGTGCCAGCAGTGAGTTAACAGGGGGTAATGAAAAACTGTTTTTT. Protein: CASSELTGGNEKLFF.

This chain links TRBV12-5 with TRBJ1-3; no clear D gene. V lost 8 bases and J 0 bases, leaving 14 bases between the germline ends. The CDR3 spans 15 residues. Germline assignment: CDR1 LGHNT and CDR2 FRNRAP. The CDR3 loop is CASQSYGRSGNTIYF. As DNA, the CDR3 is TGTGCTAGTCAATCGTATGGCCGCTCTGGAAACACCATATATTTT.

The genes are TRBV9 and TRBJ1-6; D perhaps matches TRBD1 (5 bases). Germline loops: CDR1 SGDLS, CDR2 YYNGEE. Deletions cut 0 bases from V and 8 bases from J, with 9 bases between. The CDR3 loop spans 14 amino acids. As DNA, the CDR3 is TGTGCCAGCAGCGTAGGGGGCTGGGATTCACCCCTCCACTTT. It translates to CASSVGGWDSPLHF.

CDR3 in DNA: TGTGCCAGCAGCTTGGTTCAGGGCAGCGGGTCGGCTTTCTTT. It encodes CASSLVQGSGSAFF. This sequence joins TRBV7-2 and TRBJ1-1; perhaps TRBD1 as D (5 bases). Germline-derived CDR1 and CDR2 are SGHTA and FQGNSA. The CDR3 loop spans 14 amino acids. Trimming pared 3 bases from V and 11 bases from J, leaving 19 bases between.

The V call is TRBV11-3, the J call TRBJ1-1; TRBD1 matches 9 bases. After removal of 5 bases from V and 0 bases from J, the junction contained 7 bases not matched to a gene. The CDR3 is made up of 16 amino acids. CDR1 is SGHNT and CDR2 is YENEEA in the germline V gene. CDR3 protein: CASSHGTGTMNTEAFF. The CDR3 DNA follows: TGTGCCAGCAGCCACGGGACAGGGACGATGAACACTGAAGCTTTCTTT.

This chain uses TRBV11-3 with TRBJ1-2, with D maybe TRBD1 (5 bases). Looked up from germline, CDR1 is SGHNT and CDR2 is YENEEA. This CDR3 contains 14 residues. Deletions cut 5 bases from V and 4 bases from J, with 14 bases between. The CDR3 DNA reads as TGTGCCAGCAGCGTAACTCAGGGTACCTATGGCTACACCTTC. Amino acids: CASSVTQGTYGYTF.

The V and J genes are TRBV7-2 and TRBJ2-5, with 12 bases matching TRBD2. Losses at the gene ends were 4 bases for V and 4 bases for J; bases not matched to a gene: 10. Germline V gene data show CDR1 as SGHTA and CDR2 as FQGNSA. CDR3 length: 17 residues. The CDR3 nucleotides are TGTGCCAGCAGCTATTACCTGACTAGCGGGAGACGAGAGACCCAGTACTTC. It is translated as CASSYYLTSGRRETQYF. Full variable domain (outside the CDR3, taken from reference TRBV7-2 and TRBJ2-5): GAGVSQSPSNKVTEKGKDVELRCDPISGHTALYWYRQSLGQGLEFLIYFQGNSAPDKSGLPSDRFSAERTGGSVSTLTIQRTQQEDSAVYLCASSYYLTSGRRETQYFGPGTRLLVL.

This clone was counted only a few times. The chain is built from TRBV5-4 and TRBJ1-1; D uncertain. V dropped 1 base and J dropped 4 bases, with 11 bases sitting between them. The CDR3 spans 14 residues. Looked up from germline, CDR1 is SGHNT and CDR2 is YYREEE (reference sequence). The CDR3 is CASSLINAGTEAFF. CDR3 nucleotide sequence: TGTGCCAGCAGCTTGATTAACGCGGGCACTGAAGCTTTCTTT.

The CDR3 nucleotides read TGTGCCAGCAGCTTGGGACTAGCGGTTTACAATGAGCAGTTCTTC. It encodes CASSLGLAVYNEQFF. The rearrangement uses TRBV7-3 and TRBJ2-1, with 11 nucleotides matching TRBD2. CDR1 is SGHTA and CDR2 is FQGTGA in the germline V gene. The CDR3 is 15 residues long. The J segment lost 4 bases and the V segment lost 3 bases, leaving 2 bases of the junction unmatched.

V is TRBV19 and J is TRBJ1-2, with D possibly matching TRBD1 (6 bases). The CDR3 extends over 15 amino acids. The germline V and J ends were trimmed by 5 bases and 4 bases, with 17 bases remaining between them. Per germline, CDR1 LNHDA and CDR2 SQIVND (reference sequence). As DNA, the CDR3 is TGTGCCAGTAGTCCTGAACAGGGAAGAACCTATGGCTACACCTTC. Amino acids: CASSPEQGRTYGYTF.

The rearrangement links TRBV19 to TRBJ1-1; D remains ambiguous. Germline CDR1 is LNHDA and CDR2 is SQIVND (reference sequence). Trimming pared 3 bases from V and 1 base from J, leaving 9 bases between. The CDR3 spans 14 residues. CDR3 sequence: CASSIGRGNTEAFF. As DNA, the CDR3 is TGTGCCAGTAGTATCGGGAGAGGGAACACTGAAGCTTTCTTT.

The chain combines TRBV27 with TRBJ2-7; 7 positions match TRBD2. Germline values: CDR1 MNHEY, CDR2 SMNVEV (reference sequence). The CDR3 is 15 amino acids. V dropped 6 bases and J dropped 5; count of bases not matched to a gene: 13. This CDR3 is CASSSPSGTTHEQYF. The DNA for the CDR3 is TGTGCCAGCAGCTCACCATCCGGGACTACACACGAGCAGTACTTC.